This entry lists 9 T cell receptor beta chains sequenced from one sample in a study of identifying expanded T cells in peripheral blood. TCRdb's copy holds only in-frame clones and misses some; the assay was immunoSEQ multiplex PCR. The sample has about 52,000 clones, 82% seen once. The sample taken for sequencing was blood. The receptor source for this set is a person aged 18 to 70 in good health.

This chain joins TRBV23-1 and TRBJ1-1; unclear D gene. TRBV23-1 is flagged as an ORF with uncertain function. The CDR3 has 16 amino acids. The V and J ends lost 2 bases and 0 bases respectively, with 13 bases between them. The chain's CDR3 is CASSQGRLTLNTEAFF. CDR3 nucleotide sequence: TGCGCCAGCAGTCAAGGGCGGCTTACCTTGAACACTGAAGCTTTCTTT.

This clone appeared a few times. The CDR3 spells CASSSSTDTQYF. The CDR3 DNA sequence: TGTGCCAGCAGCTCTAGCACAGATACGCAGTATTTT. J is TRBJ2-3 and V is TRBV7-3; no firm D call. V shed 4 bases and J shed 0 bases, with 2 bases lying between them. Germline V gene sequence: CDR1 SGHTA, CDR2 FQGTGA. This CDR3 region has 12 residues.

The chain links TRBV9 to TRBJ2-2, with 7 bases identical to TRBD2. V trimming: 4 bases; J trimming: 4 bases; junction bases outside the gene matches: 16. The V gene's germline CDR1 is SGDLS and CDR2 YYNGEE. The CDR3 covers 18 residues. CDR3 residues: CASSPHKTSSSGTGELFF. The CDR3, as DNA: TGTGCCAGCAGCCCGCACAAGACTAGCTCCTCGGGCACCGGGGAGCTGTTTTTT.

The chain has TRBV18 and TRBJ2-5; D gene ambiguous. From germline, CDR1 is KGHSH and CDR2 LQKENI. There are 12 residues in the CDR3. V was trimmed by 3 bases and J by 5 bases, leaving 7 bases between them. The CDR3 region has the DNA TGTGCCAGCTCACCTCAGTTGGAGACCCAGTACTTC. Protein product: CASSPQLETQYF.

V and J are TRBV7-2 and TRBJ2-7; D is undetermined. Germline assignment: CDR1 SGHTA and CDR2 FQGNSA. Trimming removed 5 bases from V and 3 bases from J, with 17 bases in between. The CDR3 loop spans 15 amino acids. The CDR3 DNA reads TGTGCCAGCAGCCCACAGCGTACCCGCGACTACGAGCAGTACTTC. Translating gives CASSPQRTRDYEQYF. The full variable domain, its missing parts supplied by reference TRBV7-2 and TRBJ2-7, is GAGVSQSPSNKVTEKGKDVELRCDPISGHTALYWYRQSLGQGLEFLIYFQGNSAPDKSGLPSDRFSAERTGGSVSTLTIQRTQQEDSAVYLCASSPQRTRDYEQYFGPGTRLTVT.

This clone has just a few counts. The chain links TRBV27 to TRBJ2-1, with D perhaps matching TRBD1 (6 bases). CDR1 and CDR2 from the germline V gene are MNHEY and SMNVEV (reference sequence). The CDR3 runs 13 residues. The V end was cut by 6 bases, the J end by 4 bases, with 10 bases between. CDR3 loop: CASRATGYNEQFF. The CDR3 nucleotides are TGTGCCAGCAGAGCGACAGGTTACAATGAGCAGTTCTTC.

The genes are TRBV19 and TRBJ1-1; TRBD1 matches 7 bases. Per the germline V gene, CDR1 is LNHDA and CDR2 is SQIVND (reference sequence). V lost 6 bases, J lost 1 base, and 8 bases stayed unmatched. CDR3 length: 15 amino acids. CDR3 protein: CASRGYRGENTEAFF. In nucleotides, the CDR3 is TGTGCCAGTAGGGGGTACAGGGGCGAGAACACTGAAGCTTTCTTT.

This clone was seen only once. The gene calls are TRBV4-2 and TRBJ2-7; 10 bases agree with TRBD2. Germline lookup yields CDR1 LGHNA and CDR2 YNFKEQ. The CDR3 covers 15 residues. V shed 2 bases and J 4 bases; nucleotides not matched to a gene: 5. Here the CDR3 reads CASSQQREGGYEQYF. CDR3 DNA sequence: TGTGCCAGCAGCCAACAGCGGGAGGGCGGATACGAGCAGTACTTC.

The V call is TRBV5-1, the J call TRBJ2-6; D is possibly TRBD1 (6 bases). Germline CDR1 and CDR2: SGHRS and YFSETQ. CDR3 length: 19 residues. Trimming left V 2 bases short and J 2 bases short, with 20 bases between. The CDR3 coding sequence is TGCGCCAGCAGCTTAAGACAGGCTATTGCCCGGCCTGGGGCCAACGTCCTGACTTTC. Translating it yields CASSLRQAIARPGANVLTF.